This TCR beta chain was identified in a study of neurological immune-mediated disorders. TCRdb fed the 5' RACE reads into MiXCR, producing one record per CDR3 protein. The data show more than 35,000 distinct CDR3 sequences, with about 6% seen just once and about 0.57% held by the top ten. Notes on this clonotype: Possible read error: a much larger clone is one base away.

The V gene's germline CDR1 is SGHVS and CDR2 FNYEAQ. The CDR3 consists of 16 residues. The genes are TRBV7-6 and TRBJ2-2; TRBD2 matches at 10 bases. The receptor was isolated from a woman in her thirties or forties in good health. The source material was CD4+ T cells from blood. The CDR3 is CDSSRTSGAGTGELFF. CDR3 DNA: TGTGACAGCAGCCGGACTAGCGGAGCCGGGACCGGGGAGCTGTTTTTT.